Listed here are 21 T cell receptor beta chains from one sample, sequenced in a study of blood T cell repertoires in COVID-19 (dated by TCRdb to 2019 to 2021). The library was produced with the immunoSEQ multiplex PCR assay. TCRdb provides this immuneACCESS table in a form limited to in-frame rearrangements. Some clones are lacking; in checked studies, under half of them reflect an unresolved V gene, and why the rest are absent is not known. The sample table holds approximately 140,000 clones, of which roughly 84% were seen once. The top ten clones comprise about a sixth of the sample. The sequencing sample was made of peripheral blood. The receptors come from a woman aged 80 or over with acute or convalescent COVID-19.

The J gene is TRBJ2-5, the V gene TRBV19; 13 positions agree with TRBD2. The ends lost 4 bases at V and 8 bases at J; junction bases unmatched: 10. Germline V lookup: CDR1 LNHDA, CDR2 SQIVND (reference sequence). There are 16 residues in the CDR3. CDR3 DNA sequence: TGTGCCAGTAGTAGGGGGACTAGCGGGACTACAGGAACCCAGTACTTC. Amino acids: CASSRGTSGTTGTQYF.

CDR3 loop: CAAWTGYLNTEAFF. The CDR3 DNA sequence: TGTGCCGCGTGGACAGGGTATTTGAACACTGAAGCTTTCTTT. The rearrangement uses TRBV10-3 and TRBJ1-1; 8 bases fit TRBD1. Germline V gene lookup returns CDR1 ENHRY and CDR2 SYGVKD. The CDR3 is 14 amino acids. The J segment lost 0 bases and the V segment lost 11 bases, leaving 8 bases of the junction unmatched.

V gene TRBV3-1 (or the pseudogene TRBV3-2) combines with J gene TRBJ1-1; D is possibly TRBD1 (5 bases). V was pared by 4 bases and J by 4 bases, with 10 bases between. The CDR3 is 13 amino acids. CDR1 and CDR2 (germline): LGHDT, YNNKEL (reference sequence). The CDR3 nucleotides are TGTGCCAGCAGCCCGAGGGGAGGCACTGAAGCTTTCTTT. It is translated as CASSPRGGTEAFF.

This chain connects TRBV5-6 to TRBJ2-7; perhaps TRBD1 as D (6 bases). V was pared by 4 bases and J by 1 base, with 21 bases between. The CDR3 covers 17 residues. Germline loops: CDR1 SGHDT, CDR2 YYEEEE. CDR3 amino acids: CASSGISGHSISYEQYF. In DNA, the CDR3 is TGTGCCAGCAGCGGAATCTCGGGACACTCTATATCCTACGAGCAGTACTTC. Looking up the rest from reference TRBV5-6 and TRBJ2-7 gives the full variable domain: DAGVTQSPTHLIKTRGQQVTLRCSPKSGHDTVSWYQQALGQGPQFIFQYYEEEERQRGNFPDRFSGHQFPNYSSELNVNALLLGDSALYLCASSGISGHSISYEQYFGPGTRLTVT.

V gene TRBV18 combines with J gene TRBJ2-1; 8 bases are shared with TRBD2. Germline V gives CDR1 KGHSH, CDR2 LQKENI. The CDR3 length is 16 residues. V was pared by 2 bases and J by 8 bases, with 11 bases of the junction left unmatched. The CDR3 reads CASSPTTSAPGHEQFF. Here the CDR3 DNA reads TGTGCCAGCTCACCAACGACTAGCGCCCCCGGGCATGAGCAGTTCTTC.

This chain connects TRBV7-6 to TRBJ1-5; TRBD1 matches at 11 bases. CDR3 size: 16 residues. J gave up 6 bases and V 4 bases, and 8 bases lay outside the gene matches. Germline V lookup: CDR1 SGHVS, CDR2 FNYEAQ. DNA of the CDR3: TGTGCCAGCAGCTCCGGGGACAGGGGGGACGGTCAGCCCCAGCATTTT. Translated, it gives CASSSGDRGDGQPQHF.

The chain links TRBV5-1 to TRBJ1-5; D unclear. CDR1 and CDR2 (germline): SGHRS, YFSETQ. The length of the CDR3 is 15 residues. Trimming left V 1 base short and J 3 bases short, with 11 bases between. Written as DNA, the CDR3 is TGCGCCAGCAGCTTGTTGGGAGACAACAATCAGCCCCAGCATTTT. It is translated as CASSLLGDNNQPQHF.

This sequence joins TRBV29-1 and TRBJ2-7; a weak D match, TRBD1 (7 bases). Trimming stripped 4 bases from V and 0 bases from J, with 10 bases between. Germline V gene data show CDR1 as SQVTM and CDR2 as ANQGSEA. CDR3 size: 13 residues. DNA for the CDR3: TGCAGCGTTGCAGGGGGGTCCTCCTACGAGCAGTACTTC. This gives the protein CSVAGGSSYEQYF.

This sequence joins TRBV5-6 and TRBJ1-2, with no clear D. Germline CDR1 SGHDT, CDR2 YYEEEE. The CDR3 is 15 residues long. V lost 4 bases and J lost 4, with 17 bases in between. CDR3 protein: CASSLAFRAGYGYTF. The CDR3 region has the DNA TGTGCCAGCAGCCTCGCTTTTAGAGCCGGCTATGGCTACACCTTC.

The rearrangement links TRBV5-1 to TRBJ1-2, with TRBD1 matching over 10 bases. The CDR3 is 16 residues long. Germline lookup yields CDR1 SGHRS and CDR2 YFSETQ. V shed 4 bases, J shed 1 base, and the junction held 7 bases outside the gene matches. CDR3 protein: CASSTRTGGVNYGYTF. In DNA form, the CDR3 reads TGCGCCAGCAGCACTCGGACAGGGGGGGTTAACTATGGCTACACCTTC.

This chain joins TRBV2 and TRBJ1-5, with D unresolved. The CDR3 loop spans 12 amino acids. V was pared by 6 bases and J by 3 bases, with 6 bases between. CDR1 is SNHLY, CDR2 FYNNEI, per germline. The CDR3 protein is CASSGDNQPQHF. The CDR3 nucleotides read TGTGCCAGCAGCGGTGACAATCAGCCCCAGCATTTT.

This rearrangement joins TRBV5-1 to TRBJ1-2; D gene uncertain. Trimming shortened V by 0 bases and J by 6 bases, and 12 bases separated the two germline ends. Germline CDR1 and CDR2: SGHRS and YFSETQ. The CDR3 is made up of 14 amino acids. CDR3 coding DNA: TGCGCCAGCAGCTTGGTGCTGGCAATGGATGGCTACACCTTC. Residues: CASSLVLAMDGYTF.

This clone appeared a few times. One junction end does not reproduce the germline sequence, and a read error may be involved. The genes are TRBV2 and TRBJ2-1; TRBD2 agrees at 8 bases. Germline V gene lookup returns CDR1 SNHLY and CDR2 FYNNEI. The length of the CDR3 is 11 residues. CDR3 sequence reads: CASREGTREFF. The CDR3, as DNA: TGTGCCAGCAGGGAAGGGACTAGGGAGTTCTTC.

This chain joins TRBV11-2 and TRBJ2-7, with 9 bases fitting TRBD1. Germline V gives CDR1 SGHAT, CDR2 FQNNGV. J gave up 3 bases and V 5 bases, and 5 bases lay outside the gene matches. The CDR3 runs to 14 residues. In DNA, the CDR3 is TGTGCCAGCAGCACCCGGACAGGGGACTACGAGCAGTACTTC. Residues: CASSTRTGDYEQYF.

The genes are TRBV27 and TRBJ1-2, with 7 bases fitting TRBD1. J lost 7 bases, V lost 6 bases, and 14 bases had no gene match. Germline V gives CDR1 MNHEY, CDR2 SMNVEV (reference sequence). This CDR3 has 15 residues. In nucleotides, the CDR3 is TGTGCCAGCAGCAAATCTGGACAGGTCGGGGGTGGCTACACCTTC. Translation gives CASSKSGQVGGGYTF.

This clone was recorded only once. This chain joins TRBV6-1 and TRBJ1-6; no firm D call. This CDR3 contains 15 residues. Germline V gene data show CDR1 as MNHNS and CDR2 as SASEGT. Trimming removed 1 base from V and 7 bases from J, with 11 bases in between. The CDR3 here is CASSEGVTGNSPLHF. In nucleotides, the CDR3 is TGTGCCAGCAGTGAAGGAGTAACGGGGAATTCACCCCTCCACTTT.

This chain joins TRBV15 and TRBJ2-1, with 7 bases matching TRBD2. V was pared by 5 bases and J by 7 bases, with 14 bases of the junction left unmatched. The CDR3 sequence is 16 residues long. Germline V gene lookup returns CDR1 LNHNV and CDR2 YYDKDF (reference sequence). Here the CDR3 DNA reads TGTGCCACCAGCCCCACCGGGACTACGGGGGAGAATGAGCAGTTCTTC. Translating it yields CATSPTGTTGENEQFF.

The chain links TRBV5-4 to TRBJ2-5; D gene uncertain. Per the germline V gene, CDR1 is SGHNT and CDR2 is YYREEE (reference sequence). Trimming removed 1 base from V and 0 bases from J, with 7 bases in between. The CDR3 is 14 residues long. In DNA, the CDR3 is TGTGCCAGCAGCTTGCTTAGTAACCAAGAGACCCAGTACTTC. Protein sequence: CASSLLSNQETQYF.

This clone occurred once. The chain joins TRBV7-9 to TRBJ2-7; D not resolved. The CDR3 is 12 amino acids. V gave up 5 bases and J gave up 4 bases, with 9 bases separating them. Germline CDR1 and CDR2: SEHNR and FQNEAQ (reference sequence). CDR3 loop: CASSDTLYEQYF. The CDR3 bases are TGTGCCAGCAGCGACACTCTATACGAGCAGTACTTC. The variable domain in full, completed from reference TRBV7-9 and TRBJ2-7, reads DTGVSQNPRHKITKRGQNVTFRCDPISEHNRLYWYRQTLGQGPEFLTYFQNEAQLEKSRLLSDRFSAERPKGSFSTLEIQRTEQGDSAMYLCASSDTLYEQYFGPGTRLTVT.

The chain combines TRBV7-9 with TRBJ1-1; D possibly corresponds to TRBD1 (5 bases). This CDR3 is 14 amino acids long. The V end was cut by 1 base, the J end by 3 bases, with 9 bases between. Germline V gene lookup returns CDR1 SEHNR and CDR2 FQNEAQ (reference sequence). CDR3 residues: CASSLGIQDTEAFF. The CDR3 DNA reads TGTGCCAGCAGCTTAGGCATACAGGACACTGAAGCTTTCTTT. Together with reference TRBV7-9 and TRBJ1-1, the CDR3 gives the full variable domain: DTGVSQNPRHKITKRGQNVTFRCDPISEHNRLYWYRQTLGQGPEFLTYFQNEAQLEKSRLLSDRFSAERPKGSFSTLEIQRTEQGDSAMYLCASSLGIQDTEAFFGQGTRLTVV.

The gene calls are TRBV3-1 (or the pseudogene TRBV3-2) and TRBJ2-5; tentatively, D is TRBD1 (5 bases). This CDR3 has 14 residues. CDR1 is LGHDT and CDR2 is YNNKEL in the germline V gene (reference sequence). Trimming stripped 5 bases from V and 5 bases from J, with 15 bases between. CDR3 coding DNA: TGTGCCAGCAGCAAGATGGACACTGCGGAGACCCAGTACTTC. It yields the protein CASSKMDTAETQYF.